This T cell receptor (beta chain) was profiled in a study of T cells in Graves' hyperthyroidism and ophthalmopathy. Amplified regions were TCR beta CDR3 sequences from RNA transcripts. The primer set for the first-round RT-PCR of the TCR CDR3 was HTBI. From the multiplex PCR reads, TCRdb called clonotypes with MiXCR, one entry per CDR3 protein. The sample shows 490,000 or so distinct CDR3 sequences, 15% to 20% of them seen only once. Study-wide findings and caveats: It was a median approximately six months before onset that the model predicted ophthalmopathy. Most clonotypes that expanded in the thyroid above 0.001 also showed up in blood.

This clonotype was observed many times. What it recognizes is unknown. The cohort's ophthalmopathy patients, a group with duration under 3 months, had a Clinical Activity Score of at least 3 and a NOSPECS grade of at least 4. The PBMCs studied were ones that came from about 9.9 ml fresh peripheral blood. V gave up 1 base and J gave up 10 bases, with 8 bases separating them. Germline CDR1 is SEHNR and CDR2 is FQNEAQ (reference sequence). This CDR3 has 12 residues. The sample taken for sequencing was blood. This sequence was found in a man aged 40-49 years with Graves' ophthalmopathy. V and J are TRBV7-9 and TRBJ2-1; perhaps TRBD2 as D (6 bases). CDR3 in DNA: TGTGCCAGCAGCTTAGTGGGACTCGAGCAGTTCTTC. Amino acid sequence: CASSLVGLEQFF.